This T cell receptor (beta chain) was sequenced in a study of metastatic and nonmetastatic thyroid tumors. General study results and limits: Relative to benign nodules, malignant thyroid tumors were reportedly characterized by significantly elevated TCR beta diversity in blood and tumor.

The trim removed 4 bases at V and 10 bases at J, leaving 1 base unmatched. The germline V gene encodes CDR1 SGHDN and CDR2 FVKESK. The CDR3 is 13 amino acids. This clone was observed many times. What it binds is not known. Other DNA sequences in this sample translate to the same CDR3. None of the patients had undergone any treatment ahead of thyroid surgery. TCRdb reanalyzed the PCR reads with MiXCR. The sample consists of nearly 25,000 clones, 10% to 15% of them appearing once. J is TRBJ2-1 and V is TRBV14, with 13 bases that match TRBD2. The TCR sequence derives from a female donor with papillary thyroid cancer or a benign thyroid nodule (not recorded which). Some clones in this sample may be carry-over from other donors' samples. The sequencing sample was made of blood. CDR3 loop: CASSPGLAGEQFF. For the CDR3, the DNA is TGTGCCAGCAGCCCGGGACTAGCGGGAGAGCAGTTCTTC. Full variable domain (outside the CDR3, taken from reference TRBV14 and TRBJ2-1): EAGVTQFPSHSVIEKGQTVTLRCDPISGHDNLYWYRRVMGKEIKFLLHFVKESKQDESGMPNNRFLAERTGGTYSTLKVQPAELEDSGVYFCASSPGLAGEQFFGPGTRLTVL.